Reported below is one TCR beta chain. The data originate from a study of shared clonotypes between healthy human individuals. Study-wide context: Researchers drew samples from two women and three men aged 18 to 49.

Every subset's genomic DNA went evenly onto several immunoSEQ plates. The authors ran unsorted PBMC replicate PCRs on about 300 ng DNA, approximately 31,000 T cell genomes. The repertoire was sequenced with immunoSEQ multiplex PCR; TCRdb's copy has only in-frame clones and lacks some. The table has around 500,000 clones, approximately 78% seen once. Donors were Caucasian adults residing in Nashville, Tennessee, USA. This clonotype originated in a middle-aged woman in good health. Some clones in this sample may be carry-over from other donors' samples. What was sequenced was PBMCs.

The CDR3 loop is CASSWGRDTEQFF. CDR3 nucleotide sequence: TGTGCCAGCAGTTGGGGGAGGGACACTGAGCAGTTCTTC. The V and J genes are TRBV27 and TRBJ2-1, with D perhaps TRBD2 (7 bases). CDR1 is MNHEY, CDR2 SMNVEV, per germline (reference sequence). The CDR3 loop spans 13 amino acids. Trimming stripped 4 bases from V and 9 bases from J, with 13 bases between.